The 29 T cell receptor beta chains reported below all come from one sample, sequenced in a study of cytomegalovirus exposure and HLA in healthy donors. PCR was performed using 60 Vbeta and 13 Jbeta primers. Clones were sequenced by immunoSEQ multiplex PCR, and TCRdb holds only the in-frame ones, with some missing. The sample gives 170,000 or so clones, over 70% of which show up once; 4.5% to 6% is in the top ten. Sequencing was performed on PBMCs. All receptors come from a man aged 40-49 years in good health and CMV-seronegative.

This clone was seen once. Other DNA sequences from this sample encode an identical CDR3 as well. This chain joins TRBV5-6 and TRBJ2-7; maybe TRBD1 (5 bases). CDR1 is SGHDT and CDR2 is YYEEEE in the germline V gene. V lost 2 bases and J 0 bases, leaving 24 bases between the germline ends. This CDR3 comprises 19 residues. The CDR3 spells CASSLVLGQATKSSYEQYF. The CDR3 nucleotides read TGTGCCAGCAGCTTAGTGTTGGGGCAGGCAACAAAGAGCTCCTACGAGCAGTACTTC.

The count of this clone is one. The chain has TRBV7-6 and TRBJ2-2; D is possibly TRBD2 (6 bases). This CDR3 contains 16 residues. The V and J ends lost 3 bases and 3 bases respectively, with 14 bases between them. The germline CDR1 and CDR2 sequences are SGHVS and FNYEAQ. The CDR3, as DNA: TGTGCCAGCAGCTTCCCTCCGGGGGAAGACACCGGGGAGCTGTTTTTT. It is translated as CASSFPPGEDTGELFF.

CDR3 nucleotide sequence: TGTGCCAGCAGCGCCAACACAGATACGCAGTATTTT. It yields the protein CASSANTDTQYF. The rearrangement uses TRBV9 and TRBJ2-3; D uncertain. Trimming shortened V by 3 bases and J by 2 bases, and 4 bases separated the two germline ends. This CDR3 contains 12 residues. CDR1 and CDR2 (germline): SGDLS, YYNGEE.

V gene TRBV19 combines with J gene TRBJ1-1; D may be TRBD1 (6 bases). From germline, CDR1 is LNHDA and CDR2 SQIVND (reference sequence). Deletions cut 7 bases from V and 3 bases from J, with 12 bases between. This CDR3 has 13 residues. The CDR3 nucleotides read TGTGCCAGTACTAGGGGGAAGGACACTGAAGCTTTCTTT. It encodes CASTRGKDTEAFF.

The chain has TRBV14 and TRBJ2-3; 9 bases map to TRBD1. There are 16 residues in the CDR3. CDR1 SGHDN and CDR2 FVKESK come from the germline V gene. V was pared by 0 bases and J by 4 bases, with 5 bases of the junction left unmatched. CDR3 sequence reads: CASSQDLGQGSDTQYF. The DNA of the CDR3 is TGTGCCAGCAGCCAAGATTTGGGACAGGGATCAGATACGCAGTATTTT.

In this sample, this clone turned up once. CDR3 residues: CASSLTVQGDGYTF. CDR3 nucleotide sequence: TGTGCCAGCAGTTTAACCGTACAGGGGGATGGCTACACCTTC. This chain connects TRBV27 to TRBJ1-2; TRBD1 agrees at 8 bases. The CDR3 is 14 residues long. V trimming: 2 bases; J trimming: 6 bases; junction bases outside the gene matches: 5. Per the germline V gene, CDR1 is MNHEY and CDR2 is SMNVEV (reference sequence).

The V and J genes are TRBV5-1 and TRBJ2-7; 7 bases match TRBD2. CDR3 length: 15 residues. Unmatched junction bases numbered 5, after V lost 0 bases and J lost 2 bases. CDR1 and CDR2 from the germline V gene are SGHRS and YFSETQ. Here the CDR3 reads CASSLAGGSTYEQYF. In DNA form, the CDR3 reads TGCGCCAGCAGCTTGGCCGGCGGGAGTACCTACGAGCAGTACTTC.

This clone appeared a single time. The chain has TRBV29-1 and TRBJ2-5; a possible D gene is TRBD1 (5 bases). Per germline, CDR1 SQVTM and CDR2 ANQGSEA. Trimming left V 1 base short and J 1 base short, with 10 bases between. There are 14 residues in the CDR3. CDR3 loop: CSVEVGVGQETQYF. The CDR3 nucleotides are TGCAGCGTTGAAGTAGGGGTTGGCCAAGAGACCCAGTACTTC. The full variable domain, completed using reference TRBV29-1 and TRBJ2-5, is SAVISQKPSRDICQRGTSLTIQCQVDSQVTMMFWYRQQPGQSLTLIATANQGSEATYESGFVIDKFPISRPNLTFSTLTVSNMSPEDSSIYLCSVEVGVGQETQYFGPGTRLLVL.

This chain uses TRBV7-6 with TRBJ2-7; D gene ambiguous. CDR3 size: 12 residues. CDR1 and CDR2 from the germline V gene are SGHVS and FNYEAQ. The V and J ends lost 5 bases and 7 bases respectively, with 12 bases between them. This CDR3 reads CASSPGLGEQYF. CDR3 nucleotide sequence: TGTGCCAGCAGCCCAGGCCTTGGGGAGCAGTACTTC. Supplemented by reference TRBV7-6 and TRBJ2-7, the full variable domain reads GAGVSQSPRYKVTKRGQDVALRCDPISGHVSLYWYRQALGQGPEFLTYFNYEAQQDKSGLPNDRFSAERPEGSISTLTIQRTEQRDSAMYRCASSPGLGEQYFGPGTRLTVT.

V is TRBV5-1 and J is TRBJ2-5; no definite D call. V was clipped by 0 bases and J by 0 bases, with 12 bases between them. Germline V gene data show CDR1 as SGHRS and CDR2 as YFSETQ. The CDR3 loop spans 16 amino acids. DNA for the CDR3: TGCGCCAGCAGCTTGGGCCGGAGACTGTACCAAGAGACCCAGTACTTC. Translated: CASSLGRRLYQETQYF.

This clone was seen more than once but under ten times. The gene calls are TRBV11-2 and TRBJ2-2, with a weak D call TRBD2 (5 bases). The CDR3 is 14 residues long. The V end was cut by 1 base, the J end by 7 bases, with 10 bases between. Germline CDR1 reads SGHAT; CDR2 reads FQNNGV. DNA for the CDR3: TGTGCCAGCAGCTTAGTCGGAAGCGGCGGGGAGCTGTTTTTT. As protein: CASSLVGSGGELFF.

V is TRBV6-1 and J is TRBJ1-5, with 7 bases identical to TRBD1. V was pared by 8 bases and J by 1 base, with 5 bases of the junction left unmatched. The CDR3 sequence is 14 residues long. CDR1 MNHNS and CDR2 SASEGT come from the germline V gene. The CDR3 is CASDRAISNQPQHF. Written as DNA, the CDR3 is TGTGCCAGCGACAGGGCGATAAGCAATCAGCCCCAGCATTTT.

The rearrangement joins TRBV21-1 to TRBJ1-4. TRBV21-1 is an annotated pseudogene. The CDR3 runs 18 residues. Written as DNA, the CDR3 is TGTGCCAGCAGCAAAGGCCCTCTCCAGGGAGGCACTAATGAAAAACTGTTTTTT. This sequence encodes CASSKGPLQGGTNEKLFF.

This chain uses TRBV11-1 with TRBJ1-2; weak D call: TRBD1 (5 bases). Germline assignment: CDR1 SGHAT and CDR2 FQDESV (reference sequence). Trimming cost V 5 bases and J 8 bases, with 18 bases left between them. This CDR3 has 14 amino acids. In DNA form, the CDR3 reads TGTGCCAGCAGCACCGGGACTCCCTTGGGAGGCTACACCTTC. As protein: CASSTGTPLGGYTF.

This chain connects TRBV7-9 to TRBJ1-1; D gene ambiguous. From germline, CDR1 is SEHNR and CDR2 FQNEAQ (reference sequence). CDR3 length: 13 amino acids. The V end lost 6 bases, the J end lost 4 bases, and 12 bases lay between the germline ends. CDR3 region: CASRPLPGTEAFF. CDR3 nucleotides: TGTGCCAGCAGACCCCTCCCGGGCACTGAAGCTTTCTTT.

The chain uses TRBV18 and TRBJ2-5; 15 bases are shared with TRBD2. Germline trimming cut 6 bases from V and 2 bases from J; bases unmatched to any gene: 13. The CDR3 consists of 19 residues. The germline V gene has CDR1 KGHSH and CDR2 LQKENI. The CDR3 bases are TGTGCCAGCTCGCCTGCCCCGGGACTAGCGGGGGGTTATCAAGAGACCCAGTACTTC. Amino acid sequence: CASSPAPGLAGGYQETQYF.

This sequence joins TRBV9 and TRBJ2-3; 10 bases align to TRBD2. This CDR3 spans 16 amino acids. V lost 0 bases to trimming and J lost 4 bases; unmatched junction nucleotides: 5. The germline V gene encodes CDR1 SGDLS and CDR2 YYNGEE. The CDR3 DNA is TGTGCCAGCAGCGTAGCAGGGACTAGCGAGTCAGATACGCAGTATTTT. As protein: CASSVAGTSESDTQYF.

This clone was seen more than once but under ten times. The chain is built from TRBV23-1 and TRBJ2-7; possible D gene TRBD1, 5 bases. TRBV23-1 falls under the ORF class, with uncertain function. The CDR3 loop spans 12 amino acids. V was pared by 11 bases and J by 3 bases, with 14 bases between. CDR3 sequence: CADPPRVYEQYF. The CDR3 coding sequence is TGCGCCGATCCACCCAGGGTCTACGAGCAGTACTTC.

This chain links TRBV18 with TRBJ1-1; the D is unclear. Germline V CDR1 and CDR2: KGHSH, LQKENI. The CDR3 covers 14 residues. Trimming shortened V by 5 bases and J by 1 base, and 11 bases separated the two germline ends. The CDR3: CASSTDGKNTEAFF. The CDR3 DNA reads TGTGCCAGCTCAACAGACGGTAAGAACACTGAAGCTTTCTTT.

The V gene is TRBV5-5, the J gene TRBJ1-3; 10 bases are a match to TRBD1. V gave up 4 bases and J gave up 8 bases; unmatched junction bases: 3. CDR1 and CDR2 (germline): SGHKS, YYEKEE (reference sequence). The CDR3 sequence is 13 residues long. CDR3 bases: TGTGCCAGCAGCCGACAGGGGGCGGACACCATATATTTT. Translated, it gives CASSRQGADTIYF.

The chain has TRBV10-3 and TRBJ1-1; 7 bases match TRBD1. From germline, CDR1 is ENHRY and CDR2 SYGVKD. This CDR3 is built from 11 residues. The junction had 2 bases not matched to a gene; V was cut back by 7 bases and J by 6 bases. CDR3 sequence (DNA): TGTGCCATCAAGAGGGGGCCTGAAGCTTTCTTT. Encoded protein: CAIKRGPEAFF.

The CDR3 protein is CASSLIGTEQETQYF. The CDR3 bases are TGTGCCAGCAGCTTAATAGGGACAGAACAAGAGACCCAGTACTTC. V usage is TRBV7-2 and J usage is TRBJ2-5, with 7 positions matching TRBD1. The V gene end was trimmed by 2 bases and the J gene end by 2 bases; junction bases not matched to a gene: 5. Germline CDR1 reads SGHTA; CDR2 reads FQGNSA. There are 15 residues in the CDR3. Drawing the rest from reference TRBV7-2 and TRBJ2-5, the complete variable domain is GAGVSQSPSNKVTEKGKDVELRCDPISGHTALYWYRQSLGQGLEFLIYFQGNSAPDKSGLPSDRFSAERTGGSVSTLTIQRTQQEDSAVYLCASSLIGTEQETQYFGPGTRLLVL.

This chain uses TRBV5-4 with TRBJ2-4; 9 bases agree with TRBD1. V gave up 4 bases and J gave up 8 bases; unmatched junction bases: 10. Germline-derived CDR1 and CDR2 are SGHNT and YYREEE (reference sequence). CDR3 length: 15 amino acids. The CDR3 is CASSPPGQGRDIQYF. CDR3 DNA sequence: TGTGCCAGCAGCCCCCCGGGACAGGGTAGGGACATTCAGTACTTC.

The rearrangement links TRBV6-1 to TRBJ2-7; tentatively, D is TRBD1 (6 bases). V lost 1 base, J lost 8 bases, and 12 bases lay in between. The CDR3 sequence is 13 residues long. Per the germline V gene, CDR1 is MNHNS and CDR2 is SASEGT. In nucleotides, the CDR3 is TGTGCCAGCAGTGAAGATTCAGGGGTGCAGCAGTACTTC. Amino acids: CASSEDSGVQQYF.

The CDR3 DNA is TGTGCCACCAGCAGGGACAGAACGAACACTGAAGCTTTCTTT. This sequence encodes CATSRDRTNTEAFF. The V and J genes are TRBV15 and TRBJ1-1; weak D call: TRBD1 (6 bases). Germline loops: CDR1 LNHNV, CDR2 YYDKDF (reference sequence). V was shortened by 3 bases and J by 1 base, with 9 bases between the two germline ends. This CDR3 comprises 14 residues.

This clone was seen a handful of times. The rearrangement joins TRBV6-6 to TRBJ2-7; 9 nucleotides align to TRBD2. Germline CDR1 reads MNHNY; CDR2 reads SVGAGI (reference sequence). CDR3 length: 14 amino acids. V was clipped by 6 bases and J by 5 bases; unmatched bases: 8. CDR3 nucleotide sequence: TGTGCCAGCAGCGGGCGGGGGGGCCGGAACGAGCAGTACTTC. This encodes CASSGRGGRNEQYF.

This sequence joins TRBV21-1 and TRBJ2-7; the table's D gene call, TRBD1, was not cross checked with the DNA. TRBV21-1 is a known pseudogene. The CDR3 spans 11 residues. The DNA of the CDR3 is TGTGCCAGCAGCCAGAACTACGAGCAGTACTTC. This encodes CASSQNYEQYF.

This chain links TRBV27 with TRBJ1-2, with D possibly being TRBD1 (6 bases). The CDR3 covers 16 residues. Germline-derived CDR1 and CDR2 are MNHEY and SMNVEV (reference sequence). V lost 6 bases to trimming and J lost 2 bases, with 19 bases between them. As DNA, the CDR3 is TGTGCCAGCAGCCCTTGGCGGACAGCTGTCAACTATGGCTACACCTTC. Its protein is CASSPWRTAVNYGYTF.

The chain recombines TRBV2 with TRBJ2-3; 7 nucleotides line up with TRBD2. This CDR3 has 15 amino acids. Germline V gene lookup returns CDR1 SNHLY and CDR2 FYNNEI. Trimming removed 8 bases from V and 4 bases from J; junction bases left unmatched: 12. CDR3 region: CASSSRRREPDTQYF. CDR3 nucleotides: TGTGCCAGCTCCTCGCGAAGGCGGGAGCCAGATACGCAGTATTTT. Combining the CDR3 with reference TRBV2 and TRBJ2-3 gives the whole variable domain EPEVTQTPSHQVTQMGQEVILRCVPISNHLYFYWYRQILGQKVEFLVSFYNNEISEKSEIFDDQFSVERPDGSNFTLKIRSTKLEDSAMYFCASSSRRREPDTQYFGPGTRLTVL.